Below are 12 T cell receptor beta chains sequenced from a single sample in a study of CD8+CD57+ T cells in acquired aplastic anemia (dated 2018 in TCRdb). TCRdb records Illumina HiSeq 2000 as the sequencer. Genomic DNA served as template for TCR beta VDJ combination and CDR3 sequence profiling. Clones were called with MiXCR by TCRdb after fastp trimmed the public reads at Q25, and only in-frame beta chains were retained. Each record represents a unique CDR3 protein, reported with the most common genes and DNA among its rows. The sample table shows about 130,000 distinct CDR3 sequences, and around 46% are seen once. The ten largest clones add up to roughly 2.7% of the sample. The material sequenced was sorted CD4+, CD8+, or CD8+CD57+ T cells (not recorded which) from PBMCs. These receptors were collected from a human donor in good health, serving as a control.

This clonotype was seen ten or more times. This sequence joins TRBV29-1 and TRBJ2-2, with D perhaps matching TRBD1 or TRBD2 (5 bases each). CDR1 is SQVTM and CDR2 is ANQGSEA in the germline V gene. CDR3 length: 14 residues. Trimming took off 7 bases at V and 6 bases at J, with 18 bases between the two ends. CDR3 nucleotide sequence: TGCAGCGCCGGAGAGGGAACAGGATCCGGGGAGCTGTTTTTT. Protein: CSAGEGTGSGELFF.

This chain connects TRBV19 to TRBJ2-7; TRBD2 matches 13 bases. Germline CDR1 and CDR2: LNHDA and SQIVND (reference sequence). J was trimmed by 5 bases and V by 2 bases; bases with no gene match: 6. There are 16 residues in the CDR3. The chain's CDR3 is CASSITSGRAGNEQYF. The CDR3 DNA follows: TGTGCCAGTAGTATAACTAGCGGGAGGGCCGGCAACGAGCAGTACTTC.

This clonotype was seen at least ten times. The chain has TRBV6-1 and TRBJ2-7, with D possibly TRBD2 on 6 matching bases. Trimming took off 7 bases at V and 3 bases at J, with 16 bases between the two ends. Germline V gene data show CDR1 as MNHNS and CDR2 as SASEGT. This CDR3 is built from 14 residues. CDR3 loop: CASTRAGGYYEQYF. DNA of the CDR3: TGTGCCAGCACCAGGGCCGGGGGTTACTACGAGCAGTACTTC.

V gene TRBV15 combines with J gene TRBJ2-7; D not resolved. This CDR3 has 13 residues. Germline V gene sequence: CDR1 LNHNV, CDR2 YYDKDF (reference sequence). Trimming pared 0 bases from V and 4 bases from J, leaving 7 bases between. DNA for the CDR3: TGTGCCACCAGCAGAGAGCGAGTTTACGAGCAGTACTTC. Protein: CATSRERVYEQYF.

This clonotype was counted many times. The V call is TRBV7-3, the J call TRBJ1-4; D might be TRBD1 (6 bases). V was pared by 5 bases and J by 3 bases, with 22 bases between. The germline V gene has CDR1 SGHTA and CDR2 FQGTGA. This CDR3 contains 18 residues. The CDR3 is CASSASPTGWGANEKLFF. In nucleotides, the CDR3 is TGTGCCAGCAGCGCCAGCCCCACAGGGTGGGGGGCTAATGAAAAACTGTTTTTT.

CDR3 amino acids: CASSADRSDYEQYF. The CDR3, as DNA: TGTGCCAGCAGCGCCGACCGATCCGACTACGAGCAGTACTTC. The V call is TRBV25-1, the J call TRBJ2-7, with D unresolved. The CDR3 loop spans 14 amino acids. V lost 6 bases to trimming and J lost 3 bases, with 15 bases between them. The germline V gene has CDR1 MGHDK and CDR2 SYGVNS.

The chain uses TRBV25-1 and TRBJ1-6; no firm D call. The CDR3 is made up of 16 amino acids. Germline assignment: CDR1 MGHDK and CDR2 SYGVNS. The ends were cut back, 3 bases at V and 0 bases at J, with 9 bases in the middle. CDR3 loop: CASSDQDSSYNSPLHF. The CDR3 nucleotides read TGTGCCAGCAGTGACCAGGATAGCTCCTATAATTCACCCCTCCACTTT.

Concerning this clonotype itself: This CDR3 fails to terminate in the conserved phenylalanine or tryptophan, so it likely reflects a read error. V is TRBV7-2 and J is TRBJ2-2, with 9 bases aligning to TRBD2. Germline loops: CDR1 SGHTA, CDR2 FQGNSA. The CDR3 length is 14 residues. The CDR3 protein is CASSSTHSAGGLFL. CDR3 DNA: TGTGCCAGCAGCTCTACTCATTCAGCGGGGGGGCTGTTTCTT.

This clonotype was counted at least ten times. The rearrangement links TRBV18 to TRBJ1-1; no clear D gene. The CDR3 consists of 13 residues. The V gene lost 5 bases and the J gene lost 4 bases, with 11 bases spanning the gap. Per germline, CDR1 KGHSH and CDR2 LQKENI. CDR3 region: CASSTLETTEAFF. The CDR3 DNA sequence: TGTGCCAGCTCAACTCTGGAGACCACTGAAGCTTTCTTT.

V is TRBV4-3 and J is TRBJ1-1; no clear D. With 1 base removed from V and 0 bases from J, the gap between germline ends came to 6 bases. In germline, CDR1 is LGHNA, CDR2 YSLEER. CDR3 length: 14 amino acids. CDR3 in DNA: TGCGCCAGCAGCCAAGTCCACTTGAACACTGAAGCTTTCTTT. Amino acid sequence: CASSQVHLNTEAFF.

As DNA, the CDR3 is TGTGCCAGCAGCACTCCCGGGACAGGGGGCGGATATGATGGCTACACCTTC. Residues: CASSTPGTGGGYDGYTF. The V call is TRBV12-3 or TRBV12-4, the J call TRBJ1-2; 12 positions match TRBD1. The CDR3 runs 17 residues. Unmatched junction bases numbered 14, after V lost 6 bases and J lost 6 bases.

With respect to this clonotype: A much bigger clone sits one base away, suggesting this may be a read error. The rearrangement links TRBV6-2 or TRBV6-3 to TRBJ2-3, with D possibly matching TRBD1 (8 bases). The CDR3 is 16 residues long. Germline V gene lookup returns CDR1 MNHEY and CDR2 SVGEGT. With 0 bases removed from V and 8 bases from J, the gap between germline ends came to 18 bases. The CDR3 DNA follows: TGTGCCAGCAGTTACTCGAACAGGGGGGGGAGAGGTACGCAGTATTTT. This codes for CASSYSNRGGRGTQYF.